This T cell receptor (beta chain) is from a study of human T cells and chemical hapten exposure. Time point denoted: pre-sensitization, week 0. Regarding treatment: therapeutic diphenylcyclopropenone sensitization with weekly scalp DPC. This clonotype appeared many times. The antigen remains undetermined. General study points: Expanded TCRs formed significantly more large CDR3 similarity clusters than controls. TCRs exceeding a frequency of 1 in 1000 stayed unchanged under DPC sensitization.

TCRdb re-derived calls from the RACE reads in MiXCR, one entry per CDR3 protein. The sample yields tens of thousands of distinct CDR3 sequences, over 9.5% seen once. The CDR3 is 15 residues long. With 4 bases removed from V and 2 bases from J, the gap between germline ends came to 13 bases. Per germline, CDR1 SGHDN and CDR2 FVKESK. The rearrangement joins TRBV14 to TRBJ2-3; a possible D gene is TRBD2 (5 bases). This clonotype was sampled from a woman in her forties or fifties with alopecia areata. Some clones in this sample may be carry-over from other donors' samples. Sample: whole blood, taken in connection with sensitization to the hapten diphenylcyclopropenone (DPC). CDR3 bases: TGTGCCAGCAGCCCCTGGGGAGTACCCACAGATACGCAGTATTTT. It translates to CASSPWGVPTDTQYF.